This T cell receptor (beta chain) appears in the sequencing data of a study of beta chain features in type 1 diabetes. This clone was recorded a few times. What it binds is unknown. Germline V gene lookup returns CDR1 MNHEY and CDR2 SVGAGI. The CDR3 contains 15 residues. V shed 8 bases and J shed 1 base, with 17 bases lying between them. One heparinised draw, averaging roughly 0.12 L, was taken per donor. CD4+ cells of the naive, central memory, regulatory and stem cell-like memory types were sorted via CD45RO/CCR7/CD25/CD127/CD95/CD27. Expressed TCRB transcripts were sequenced after all isolated RNA was converted to cDNA. Measured with immunoSEQ multiplex PCR; TCRdb has only the in-frame clones, and not every one. This table has 250,000 to 350,000 clones, roughly 13% appearing once. Study-level points and caveats: TCRB CDR3 length was moderately but significantly reduced in all four CD4+ subsets of Type 1 diabetes patients.

The chain couples TRBV6-5 to TRBJ2-5; possible D gene TRBD2, 5 bases. Input material: naive CD4+ T cells from blood. The sequence was obtained from a man younger than 45 with type 1 diabetes. The CDR3 region has the DNA TGTGCCAGCGGAAGGGCGGGCGATTTCCAAGAGACCCAGTACTTC. Encoded protein: CASGRAGDFQETQYF.